Presented here are 26 T cell receptor beta chains from one specimen sequenced in a study of post-analysis software for immune sequencing data. Overall study results and limits: Relative to controls, patients had 5 or 6 TRBV segments at higher frequency, with TRBV5-6, TRBV5-1 and TRBV20-1 among these.

These receptors lack a known antigen. The authors incorporated unique molecular identifiers into the TCR beta cDNA libraries. TCRdb analysed the PCR reads with MiXCR anew, one entry per CDR3 protein. The sample shows about 500,000 distinct CDR3 sequences, over 35% of them seen only once. Sequencing input: blood. The receptor set was obtained from a girl aged 5-17 years with multiple sclerosis.

The chain couples TRBV6-1 to TRBJ2-7, with 9 bases aligning to TRBD1. The CDR3 loop spans 15 amino acids. The V gene end was trimmed by 2 bases and the J gene end by 3 bases; junction bases not matched to a gene: 5. Germline CDR1 MNHNS, CDR2 SASEGT. CDR3 DNA sequence: TGTGCCAGCAGTGAAAGGGCGACAGGGGGCTACGAGCAGTACTTC. This sequence encodes CASSERATGGYEQYF.

A few counts support this clonotype. The chain is built from TRBV6-2 or TRBV6-3 and TRBJ2-6; TRBD1 matches at 8 bases. V was clipped by 8 bases and J by 1 base; unmatched bases: 4. CDR1 is MNHEY and CDR2 is SVGEGT in the germline V gene. This CDR3 is 15 amino acids long. The CDR3 region is CASGNRGSGANVLTF. CDR3 coding DNA: TGTGCCAGCGGAAACAGGGGGTCTGGGGCCAACGTCCTGACTTTC.

This clonotype was seen a handful of times. The chain joins TRBV6-6 to TRBJ2-3, with 7 positions matching TRBD2. The CDR3 covers 14 residues. CDR1 is MNHNY and CDR2 is SVGAGI in the germline V gene (reference sequence). With V trimmed by 6 bases and J by 5 bases, 8 bases remained unmatched. CDR3: CASRDGLVGDTQYF. DNA of the CDR3: TGTGCCAGCAGGGACGGACTAGTAGGAGATACGCAGTATTTT.

The chain has TRBV18 and TRBJ2-7, with 10 bases identical to TRBD2. The V segment lost 6 bases and the J segment 2 bases; nucleotides outside the gene matches: 10. Germline assignment: CDR1 KGHSH and CDR2 LQKENI. This CDR3 is 16 amino acids long. CDR3 sequence reads: CASSPTSGDYPYEQYF. The CDR3 DNA is TGTGCCAGCTCGCCTACTAGCGGGGACTACCCCTACGAGCAGTACTTC.

This chain connects TRBV25-1 to TRBJ1-4; possibly TRBD1 for D (6 bases). From germline, CDR1 is MGHDK and CDR2 SYGVNS. This CDR3 is built from 15 residues. Trimming removed 6 bases from V and 7 bases from J, with 18 bases in between. The CDR3 is CASSELGGGGEKLFF. DNA for the CDR3: TGTGCCAGCAGCGAGTTGGGGGGCGGTGGTGAAAAACTGTTTTTT.

This clonotype was found a few times. V usage is TRBV11-2 and J usage is TRBJ2-3; D is unresolved. The germline V gene has CDR1 SGHAT and CDR2 FQNNGV. Trimming shortened V by 4 bases and J by 3 bases, and 5 bases separated the two germline ends. The CDR3 has 12 amino acids. Written as DNA, the CDR3 is TGTGCCAGCAGCTCTCTAACAGATACGCAGTATTTT. Its translation: CASSSLTDTQYF.

This chain joins TRBV9 and TRBJ2-1; TRBD2 might be the D (5 bases). V was trimmed by 3 bases and J by 4 bases, leaving 20 bases between them. Germline CDR1 SGDLS, CDR2 YYNGEE. This CDR3 is 17 amino acids long. CDR3 bases: TGTGCCAGCAGCGGATCCAAAGCGGACCAAGTTTACAATGAGCAGTTCTTC. Protein product: CASSGSKADQVYNEQFF.

For this clonotype: An end of the junction differs from the germline gene, which may be a read error. The chain links TRBV15 to TRBJ1-4, with a weak D call TRBD1 (6 bases). Germline V gene lookup returns CDR1 LNHNV and CDR2 YYDKDF (reference sequence). This CDR3 contains 15 residues. The CDR3 region has the DNA TGTGCCACCAGCAGAGTCAGGGGTTGGGGCGAAAAACGGTTTTTT. Amino acids: CATSRVRGWGEKRFF.

This clonotype appeared a single time. This chain uses TRBV10-3 with TRBJ2-2; 14 bases align to TRBD2. Germline CDR1 reads ENHRY; CDR2 reads SYGVKD. The V and J ends lost 6 bases and 7 bases, in that order; junction bases with no gene match: 4. This CDR3 contains 15 residues. The DNA for the CDR3 is TGTGCCATCAGGGGACTAGCGGGAGAATTCGGGGAGCTGTTTTTT. Its protein product is CAIRGLAGEFGELFF.

This sequence joins TRBV6-5 and TRBJ2-3; 10 bases match TRBD2. The CDR3 runs 17 residues. CDR1 is MNHEY, CDR2 SVGAGI, per germline. V shed 2 bases, J shed 5 bases, and the junction held 10 bases outside the gene matches. CDR3 in DNA: TGTGCCAGCAGTTACGGCTCTAGCGGGAGTACGGTAGATACGCAGTATTTT. Its protein is CASSYGSSGSTVDTQYF.

A remark on this clonotype: One junction end disagrees with the germline gene, perhaps due to a read error. The V gene is TRBV5-1, the J gene TRBJ2-7; D might be TRBD1 (5 bases). Germline V gene lookup returns CDR1 SGHRS and CDR2 YFSETQ. This CDR3 contains 16 residues. The CDR3 loop reads CASSLRVQGFSNEQYF. CDR3 DNA sequence: TGCGCCAGCAGCTTGAGAGTCCAGGGATTCTCCAACGAGCAGTACTTC.

The V and J genes are TRBV19 and TRBJ2-7, with a tentative D call TRBD2 (6 bases). V lost 1 base, J lost 2 bases, and 9 bases lay in between. Germline CDR1 and CDR2: LNHDA and SQIVND (reference sequence). The length of the CDR3 is 14 residues. DNA for the CDR3: TGTGCCAGTAGTATAGCGGAGGGTGCCTACGAGCAGTACTTC. Its protein product is CASSIAEGAYEQYF.

The V gene is TRBV5-5, the J gene TRBJ1-5, with 7 bases fitting TRBD1. J lost 6 bases, V lost 3 bases, and 12 bases had no gene match. The CDR3 sequence is 16 residues long. In germline, CDR1 is SGHKS, CDR2 YYEKEE (reference sequence). The CDR3 coding sequence is TGTGCCAGCAGCTCGAACAACATACAGGGGTTTCAGCCCCAGCATTTT. It is translated as CASSSNNIQGFQPQHF.

The chain carries TRBV28 and TRBJ2-3; 9 bases agree with TRBD2. Germline assignment: CDR1 MDHEN and CDR2 SYDVKM. The V segment lost 5 bases and the J segment 2 bases; nucleotides outside the gene matches: 5. The CDR3 has 15 amino acids. In DNA, the CDR3 is TGTGCCAGCAGTGACGGGACTAGCTTCACAGATACGCAGTATTTT. Protein: CASSDGTSFTDTQYF.

The chain combines TRBV29-1 with TRBJ2-7; 8 bases agree with TRBD1. Trimming at V came to 7 bases and at J to 4 bases, leaving 9 bases not matched to a gene. The CDR3 is 13 amino acids. Per germline, CDR1 SQVTM and CDR2 ANQGSEA. The CDR3 reads CSAIDRGCYEQYF. The CDR3 region has the DNA TGCAGCGCCATCGACAGGGGATGTTACGAGCAGTACTTC.

J is TRBJ1-1 and V is TRBV30, with D possibly matching TRBD1 (5 bases). With 5 bases removed from V and 6 bases from J, the gap between germline ends came to 22 bases. The CDR3 has 15 residues. The germline V gene encodes CDR1 GTSNPN and CDR2 SVGIG (reference sequence). The CDR3 DNA sequence: TGTGCCTGGGGCCCCCTGGGGCAGTCAATATCTGAAGCTTTCTTT. Its translation is CAWGPLGQSISEAFF.

This clonotype was recorded a few times. The CDR3 is CSARLGQGFSYEQYF. The CDR3 bases are TGCAGTGCTAGACTGGGACAGGGTTTCTCCTACGAGCAGTACTTC. This chain connects TRBV20-1 to TRBJ2-7; 9 nucleotides align to TRBD1. This CDR3 contains 15 residues. The V segment lost 2 bases and the J segment 0 bases; nucleotides outside the gene matches: 5. Germline V gives CDR1 DFQATT, CDR2 SNEGSKA (reference sequence).

This clonotype was detected only a few times. CDR3 DNA: TGCAGTGCACCCATAAGCGGGAGCACAGATACGCAGTATTTT. It translates to CSAPISGSTDTQYF. The chain carries TRBV20-1 and TRBJ2-3; maybe TRBD2 (6 bases). The CDR3 totals 14 residues. V was cut by 6 bases and J by 0 bases, with 13 bases left in between. Germline-derived CDR1 and CDR2 are DFQATT and SNEGSKA (reference sequence).

J is TRBJ2-1 and V is TRBV5-1; D is undetermined. From germline, CDR1 is SGHRS and CDR2 YFSETQ. This CDR3 comprises 16 residues. Trimming shortened V by 1 base and J by 0 bases, and 11 bases separated the two germline ends. Written as DNA, the CDR3 is TGCGCCAGCAGCTTGTCGGGCCAGAGCTCCTACAATGAGCAGTTCTTC. Translation gives CASSLSGQSSYNEQFF.

Only a few counts were recorded for this clonotype. The chain combines TRBV6-6 with TRBJ1-2; TRBD1 matches at 7 bases. The junction had 8 bases not matched to a gene; V was cut back by 6 bases and J by 4 bases. The CDR3 consists of 14 residues. Germline assignment: CDR1 MNHNY and CDR2 SVGAGI (reference sequence). The CDR3 DNA sequence: TGTGCCAGCAGCTCGACAGGGATCCCCTATGGCTACACCTTC. It encodes CASSSTGIPYGYTF.

J is TRBJ2-2 and V is TRBV29-1; D may be TRBD1 (6 bases). From germline, CDR1 is SQVTM and CDR2 ANQGSEA. There are 13 residues in the CDR3. Trimming stripped 7 bases from V and 1 base from J, with 10 bases between. The CDR3 region is CSATTGNTGELFF. The CDR3 nucleotides are TGCAGCGCTACGACAGGGAACACCGGGGAGCTGTTTTTT.

This clonotype occurred many times. The chain joins TRBV4-1 to TRBJ1-5; perhaps TRBD1 as D (6 bases). From germline, CDR1 is MGHRA and CDR2 YSYEKL. V lost 0 bases and J lost 3, with 12 bases in between. This CDR3 has 16 residues. This chain's CDR3 is CASSQDPGTPNQPQHF. The DNA of the CDR3 is TGCGCCAGCAGCCAAGACCCCGGGACACCCAATCAGCCCCAGCATTTT.

This clonotype was detected once. The chain joins TRBV7-3 to TRBJ1-2, with no clear D. CDR3 length: 13 amino acids. Trimming shortened V by 2 bases and J by 8 bases, and 12 bases separated the two germline ends. CDR1 and CDR2 from the germline V gene are SGHTA and FQGTGA. CDR3 sequence reads: CASSLGPVKGYTF. The DNA for the CDR3 is TGTGCCAGCAGCTTAGGGCCAGTCAAAGGCTACACCTTC. Drawing the rest from reference TRBV7-3 and TRBJ1-2, the complete variable domain is GAGVSQTPSNKVTEKGKYVELRCDPISGHTALYWYRQSLGQGPEFLIYFQGTGAADDSGLPNDRFFAVRPEGSVSTLKIQRTERGDSAVYLCASSLGPVKGYTFGSGTRLTVV.

This clonotype was recorded a few times. The chain joins TRBV28 to TRBJ2-7; D is unresolved. The germline CDR1 and CDR2 sequences are MDHEN and SYDVKM. V lost 0 bases to trimming and J lost 0 bases, with 9 bases between them. The CDR3 runs 15 residues. The CDR3 coding sequence is TGTGCCAGCAGTTTATGGCAGGCGTCCTCCTACGAGCAGTACTTC. This encodes CASSLWQASSYEQYF.

This chain uses TRBV21-1 with TRBJ2-1; no DNA check was done on the table's D call, TRBD2. TRBV21-1 is assigned pseudogene status. This CDR3 spans 14 amino acids. The CDR3 DNA reads as TGTGCCAGCAGCAAAGGAGACCCGGGGGGTGAGCAGTTCTTC. Encoded protein: CASSKGDPGGEQFF.

The chain employs TRBV20-1 and TRBJ2-5, with D unclear. This CDR3 has 10 amino acids. Germline CDR1 and CDR2: DFQATT and SNEGSKA (reference sequence). V was pared by 6 bases and J by 5 bases, with 7 bases between. CDR3 loop: CSAPRETQYF. The CDR3 bases are TGCAGTGCGCCTCGTGAGACCCAGTACTTC.